Presented here are 30 T cell receptor beta chains from one specimen sequenced in a study of blood T cell repertoires in COVID-19. Method: immunoSEQ multiplex PCR; TCRdb's copy keeps in-frame clones and lacks some. The sample contains approximately 470,000 clones, approximately 85% of which appear only once. Sequencing was carried out using peripheral blood. The receptor source for this set is a human donor in a cohort sampled during active COVID-19.

The chain employs TRBV30 and TRBJ2-3; TRBD1 matches 7 bases. This CDR3 is 14 amino acids long. Germline loops: CDR1 GTSNPN, CDR2 SVGIG (reference sequence). V shed 7 bases and J 3 bases; nucleotides not matched to a gene: 10. The CDR3 loop is CASRQGRRTDTQYF. The CDR3 coding sequence is TGTGCCTCGAGACAGGGCCGGCGGACAGATACGCAGTATTTT.

The genes are TRBV19 and TRBJ2-5; weak D call: TRBD2 (6 bases). With 1 base removed from V and 5 bases from J, the gap between germline ends came to 14 bases. Germline V gene sequence: CDR1 LNHDA, CDR2 SQIVND (reference sequence). The CDR3 is 15 residues long. CDR3 bases: TGTGCCAGTAGTATAGCAGCGGGCAAGGGGGAGACCCAGTACTTC. As protein: CASSIAAGKGETQYF.

The J gene is TRBJ2-7, the V gene TRBV6-2 or TRBV6-3; 7 bases fit TRBD1. The trim removed 6 bases at V and 3 bases at J, leaving 2 bases unmatched. Per germline, CDR1 MNHEY and CDR2 SVGEGT. This CDR3 spans 12 amino acids. CDR3 in amino acids: CASSDRVYEQYF. The DNA for the CDR3 is TGTGCCAGCAGCGACAGGGTCTACGAGCAGTACTTC.

The chain joins TRBV7-2 to TRBJ1-2; 11 bases agree with TRBD1. The CDR3 runs 16 residues. The germline V gene encodes CDR1 SGHTA and CDR2 FQGNSA. V lost 5 bases to trimming and J lost 1 base; unmatched junction nucleotides: 6. The CDR3 loop is CASSNWDRGINYGYTF. Written as DNA, the CDR3 is TGTGCCAGCAGCAACTGGGACAGGGGGATTAACTATGGCTACACCTTC.

The V call is TRBV5-6, the J call TRBJ2-1; D is possibly TRBD2 (5 bases). The CDR3 runs 15 residues. Trimming removed 0 bases from V and 6 bases from J, with 13 bases in between. Looked up from germline, CDR1 is SGHDT and CDR2 is YYEEEE. This chain's CDR3 is CASSLGGPGVNEQFF. In DNA form, the CDR3 reads TGTGCCAGCAGCTTGGGCGGGCCGGGTGTCAATGAGCAGTTCTTC.

As DNA, the CDR3 is TGTGCCAGCTCCCGGGACAGGACCCAGGGGGCTGAAGCTTTCTTT. It yields the protein CASSRDRTQGAEAFF. The rearrangement joins TRBV18 to TRBJ1-1, with 8 positions matching TRBD1. This CDR3 comprises 15 residues. With 6 bases clipped from V and 6 bases from J, the junction kept 12 bases outside the gene matches. Germline lookup yields CDR1 KGHSH and CDR2 LQKENI.

The V gene is TRBV28, the J gene TRBJ1-1; no definite D call. The CDR3 consists of 12 residues. Per the germline V gene, CDR1 is MDHEN and CDR2 is SYDVKM. Between the trimmed V and J ends, which lost 4 bases and 5 bases, there was a span of 8 bases. The CDR3 loop is CASSSSVTEAFF. The DNA for the CDR3 is TGTGCCAGCAGTTCCTCCGTAACTGAAGCTTTCTTT.

The chain has TRBV21-1 and TRBJ1-2; TRBD1, as called in the table, went unchecked against the DNA. TRBV21-1 represents a pseudogene. The length of the CDR3 is 12 residues. For the CDR3, the DNA is TGTGCCAGCAGTTCCCCGGACAGTAGCTACACCTTC. Translated: CASSSPDSSYTF.

The chain is built from TRBV7-9 and TRBJ2-7, with D perhaps matching TRBD2 (6 bases). Germline V gene lookup returns CDR1 SEHNR and CDR2 FQNEAQ (reference sequence). CDR3 length: 16 residues. Trimming stripped 3 bases from V and 5 bases from J, with 20 bases between. CDR3 DNA: TGTGCCAGCAGCTTTTTTTACGGGACTCGGGGCCACGAGCAGTACTTC. This translates into CASSFFYGTRGHEQYF.

To note about this clone: At the DNA level, this CDR3 is encoded by other sequences in the same sample as well. This chain joins TRBV5-1 and TRBJ1-5, with TRBD1 matching 9 bases. This CDR3 is 14 amino acids long. Germline loops: CDR1 SGHRS, CDR2 YFSETQ. The V and J ends lost 4 bases and 4 bases, in that order; junction bases with no gene match: 3. The CDR3 loop is CASSPTGGNQPQHF. In nucleotides, the CDR3 is TGCGCCAGCAGCCCGACAGGGGGGAATCAGCCCCAGCATTTT. The full variable domain, its missing parts supplied by reference TRBV5-1 and TRBJ1-5, is KAGVTQTPRYLIKTRGQQVTLSCSPISGHRSVSWYQQTPGQGLQFLFEYFSETQRNKGNFPGRFSGRQFSNSRSEMNVSTLELGDSALYLCASSPTGGNQPQHFGDGTRLSIL.

The genes are TRBV7-9 and TRBJ2-2, with TRBD2 identical over 7 bases. After removal of 9 bases from V and 1 base from J, the junction contained 5 bases not matched to a gene. The CDR3 sequence is 14 residues long. Germline CDR1 and CDR2: SEHNR and FQNEAQ (reference sequence). Written as DNA, the CDR3 is TGTGCCAGGGGGTCTAGCGGGAACACCGGGGAGCTGTTTTTT. This codes for CARGSSGNTGELFF.

The chain is built from TRBV19 and TRBJ2-5; D is ambiguous. Germline CDR1 and CDR2: LNHDA and SQIVND (reference sequence). This CDR3 region has 12 residues. With 1 base removed from V and 5 bases from J, the gap between germline ends came to 5 bases. The CDR3 region is CASSIVPETQYF. CDR3 sequence (DNA): TGTGCCAGTAGTATAGTCCCGGAGACCCAGTACTTC.

The V gene is TRBV12-3 or TRBV12-4, the J gene TRBJ2-7; the match to TRBD1 covers 8 bases. This CDR3 comprises 12 residues. Losses at the gene ends were 7 bases for V and 7 bases for J; bases not matched to a gene: 6. This CDR3 is CASTWGQVEQYF. The CDR3 region has the DNA TGTGCCAGCACGTGGGGACAGGTTGAGCAGTACTTC.

This rearrangement joins TRBV4-2 to TRBJ2-3; D remains ambiguous. The CDR3 is made up of 15 amino acids. V was trimmed by 0 bases and J by 2 bases, leaving 9 bases between them. Germline V gene sequence: CDR1 LGHNA, CDR2 YNFKEQ. The CDR3 here is CASSQDLTPTDTQYF. In DNA, the CDR3 is TGTGCCAGCAGCCAAGATCTTACTCCCACAGATACGCAGTATTTT.

CDR3 in amino acids: CATSDLARSGLYF. In nucleotides, the CDR3 is TGTGCCACCAGTGATTTAGCTAGGAGCGGTCTGTACTTC. This chain links TRBV24-1 with TRBJ2-7; weak D call: TRBD2 (5 bases). The CDR3 has 13 amino acids. Trimming stripped 1 base from V and 12 bases from J, with 15 bases between. CDR1 and CDR2 (germline): KGHDR, SFDVKD.

Points on this clone: This could be a read error, since a much larger clone is one nucleotide away. The rearrangement uses TRBV2 and TRBJ1-2, with 7 bases fitting TRBD1. CDR3 length: 14 residues. J was trimmed by 0 bases and V by 2 bases; bases with no gene match: 0. Looked up from germline, CDR1 is SNHLY and CDR2 is FYNNEI. The CDR3 protein is CASSEQGANYGYTF. Written as DNA, the CDR3 is TGTGCCAGCAGTGAACAGGGGGCTAACTATGGCTACACCTTC.

The chain links TRBV3-1 (or the pseudogene TRBV3-2) to TRBJ1-5, with D possibly being TRBD1 (5 bases). Germline values: CDR1 LGHDT, CDR2 YNNKEL (reference sequence). CDR3 length: 14 amino acids. Trimming pared 3 bases from V and 4 bases from J, leaving 10 bases between. The CDR3, as DNA: TGTGCCAGCAGCCAGTATACAGGAAATCAGCCCCAGCATTTT. This gives the protein CASSQYTGNQPQHF.

This clone has a single count. Other DNA sequences within the sample encode an identical CDR3. This sequence joins TRBV7-3 and TRBJ1-1, with 7 bases that match TRBD1. CDR1 is SGHTA, CDR2 FQGTGA, per germline. The junction had 2 bases not matched to a gene; V was cut back by 4 bases and J by 0 bases. The CDR3 sequence is 14 residues long. CDR3 in DNA: TGTGCCAGCAGCTCGGGACAGATGAACACTGAAGCTTTCTTT. Amino acid sequence: CASSSGQMNTEAFF.

CDR3 DNA: TGTGCCAGCAGTTTTGACAGGACTGGAAACACCATATATTTT. It translates to CASSFDRTGNTIYF. V gene TRBV6-5 combines with J gene TRBJ1-3, with D perhaps TRBD1 (6 bases). V dropped 4 bases and J dropped 2 bases, with 9 bases sitting between them. Germline V gene lookup returns CDR1 MNHEY and CDR2 SVGAGI. The CDR3 totals 14 residues.

The rearrangement links TRBV30 to TRBJ2-1; D perhaps matches TRBD2 (6 bases). The CDR3 covers 13 residues. Per germline, CDR1 GTSNPN and CDR2 SVGIG (reference sequence). V gave up 4 bases and J gave up 3 bases, with 10 bases separating them. CDR3 protein: CAWTREIYNEQFF. The CDR3 DNA follows: TGTGCCTGGACACGGGAGATCTACAATGAGCAGTTCTTC.

The V call is TRBV7-3, the J call TRBJ2-3, with 7 positions matching TRBD2. CDR3 length: 15 amino acids. The germline V gene has CDR1 SGHTA and CDR2 FQGTGA. Unmatched junction bases numbered 7, after V lost 5 bases and J lost 2 bases. The CDR3 nucleotides read TGTGCCAGCAGCCGGACTAGTATGGTCACAGATACGCAGTATTTT. Protein sequence: CASSRTSMVTDTQYF.

This clone was counted only a few times. The chain joins TRBV6-6 to TRBJ2-7, with D possibly being TRBD2 (5 bases). With 0 bases removed from V and 6 bases from J, the gap between germline ends came to 6 bases. Germline V gives CDR1 MNHNY, CDR2 SVGAGI (reference sequence). The CDR3 spans 12 residues. CDR3 region: CASSYSGSEQYF. The CDR3 DNA reads TGTGCCAGCAGTTACTCTGGGAGCGAGCAGTACTTC.

Concerning this clone: At one end the junction does not follow the germline gene, possibly because of a read error. The rearrangement links TRBV7-7 to TRBJ2-1; 7 positions agree with TRBD1. The germline V gene has CDR1 SSHAT and CDR2 FNYEAQ (reference sequence). CDR3 length: 15 amino acids. In DNA, the CDR3 is TGTGCTAGCAGCAGAGGGACAGCCCCCCTCAATGAGCAGTTCTTC. This codes for CASSRGTAPLNEQFF.

The table lists this clone with a count of one. V gene TRBV6-6 combines with J gene TRBJ1-3; 7 bases agree with TRBD1. The germline CDR1 and CDR2 sequences are MNHNY and SVGAGI (reference sequence). The CDR3 is made up of 14 amino acids. Germline trimming cut 2 bases from V and 4 bases from J; bases unmatched to any gene: 2. CDR3 in amino acids: CASSYEGAGNTIYF. The CDR3 DNA reads as TGTGCCAGCAGTTACGAGGGGGCGGGAAACACCATATATTTT.

This clone was detected only once. The rearrangement links TRBV6-2 or TRBV6-3 to TRBJ2-1; 13 nucleotides line up with TRBD2. The CDR3 has 16 amino acids. Germline CDR1 reads MNHEY; CDR2 reads SVGEGT. V lost 5 bases, J lost 4 bases, and 5 bases stayed unmatched. CDR3 residues: CASSGLAGDRYNEQFF. The CDR3 DNA reads as TGTGCCAGCAGTGGACTAGCGGGAGATCGTTACAATGAGCAGTTCTTC.

There are many counts of this clone. This sequence joins TRBV29-1 and TRBJ2-3, with 9 bases lining up with TRBD1. The junction had 15 bases not matched to a gene; V was cut back by 7 bases and J by 1 base. This CDR3 spans 17 amino acids. Germline CDR1 and CDR2: SQVTM and ANQGSEA. This chain's CDR3 is CSAVIRTGASRTDTQYF. The CDR3 bases are TGCAGCGCTGTAATAAGGACAGGGGCCAGCCGCACAGATACGCAGTATTTT.

The rearrangement uses TRBV3-1 (or the pseudogene TRBV3-2) and TRBJ1-1, with TRBD1 matching over 9 bases. The junction had 4 bases not matched to a gene; V was cut back by 4 bases and J by 10 bases. Germline CDR1 LGHDT, CDR2 YNNKEL (reference sequence). This CDR3 contains 12 residues. The CDR3 coding sequence is TGTGCCAGCAGCCCACAGACAGGGGGAGCTTTCTTT. As protein: CASSPQTGGAFF.

The rearrangement joins TRBV10-3 to TRBJ1-2, with 7 bases aligning to TRBD1. Trimming removed 4 bases from V and 3 bases from J; junction bases left unmatched: 8. The length of the CDR3 is 15 residues. Per the germline V gene, CDR1 is ENHRY and CDR2 is SYGVKD. As DNA, the CDR3 is TGTGCCATCAGTGGGTTTAGGACAGGATACTATGGCTACACCTTC. Translated: CAISGFRTGYYGYTF.

The CDR3 region has the DNA TGTGCCAGCAGTTACTCGAATCAGGGAACTGGAAACACCATATATTTT. Translating gives CASSYSNQGTGNTIYF. V gene TRBV6-5 combines with J gene TRBJ1-3; D is possibly TRBD1 (5 bases). The CDR3 length is 16 residues. Germline CDR1 reads MNHEY; CDR2 reads SVGAGI. V lost 0 bases, J lost 2 bases, and 11 bases lay in between.

CDR3 nucleotides: TGTGCCAGCAGCCATAGCGCCACCGGGGAGCTGTTTTTT. It codes for CASSHSATGELFF. The chain couples TRBV7-2 to TRBJ2-2, with a possible D match to TRBD2 (5 bases). Germline CDR1 reads SGHTA; CDR2 reads FQGNSA. CDR3 length equals 13 residues. Trimming removed 5 bases at V and 4 bases at J, with 8 bases between. Based on the CDR3 plus reference TRBV7-2 and TRBJ2-2, the full variable domain is GAGVSQSPSNKVTEKGKDVELRCDPISGHTALYWYRQSLGQGLEFLIYFQGNSAPDKSGLPSDRFSAERTGGSVSTLTIQRTQQEDSAVYLCASSHSATGELFFGEGSRLTVL.